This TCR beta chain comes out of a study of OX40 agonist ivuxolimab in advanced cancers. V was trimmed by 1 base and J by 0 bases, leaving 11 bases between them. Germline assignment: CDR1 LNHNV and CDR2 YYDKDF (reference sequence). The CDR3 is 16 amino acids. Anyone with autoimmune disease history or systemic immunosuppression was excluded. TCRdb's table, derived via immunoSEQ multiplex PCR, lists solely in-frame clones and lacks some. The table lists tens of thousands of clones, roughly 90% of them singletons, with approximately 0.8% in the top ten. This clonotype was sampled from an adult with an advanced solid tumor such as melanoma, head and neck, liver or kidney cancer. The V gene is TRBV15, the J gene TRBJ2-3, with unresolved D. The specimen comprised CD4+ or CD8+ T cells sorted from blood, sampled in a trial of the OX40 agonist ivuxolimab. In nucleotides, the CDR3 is TGTGCCACCAGCAGAGTAGTGGGTTCTAGCACAGATACGCAGTATTTT. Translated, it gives CATSRVVGSSTDTQYF.